A selection of T cell receptor beta chains follows, all from one sample in a study of OX40 agonist ivuxolimab in advanced cancers. Profiled with immunoSEQ multiplex PCR; TCRdb holds only in-frame clones, not every one. Of approximately 58,000 clones listed, less than 90% were seen once; the top ten hold about 0.71%. The sample here was CD4+ or CD8+ T cells sorted from blood, taken in a trial of the OX40 agonist ivuxolimab. These receptor sequences come from an adult with an advanced solid tumor such as melanoma, head and neck, liver or kidney cancer. Each CDR3 is given with its conserved first and last residue. The D gene is left open where the match is weak. The size field is filled for only some rows; it gives once, few, many or a size class.

clone_size j_call v_call d_call cdr3_nt cdr3_aa
NA TRBJ1-2 TRBV6-1 NA TGTGCCAGCAGCCGCCTGGCGGGGGCCCCCTATGGCTACACCTTC CASSRLAGAPYGYTF
NA TRBJ1-2 TRBV7-9 NA TGTGCCAGCAGCCCGCAGGGGAAACTCTATGGCTACACCTTC CASSPQGKLYGYTF
NA TRBJ2-7 TRBV7-2 NA TGTGCCAGCAGCGTGAATAGCGGCTCCTACGAGCAGTACTTC CASSVNSGSYEQYF
NA TRBJ1-5 TRBV28 TRBD1 TGTGCCAGCAGAGACAGGGGTGTTCAGCCCCAGCATTTT CASRDRGVQPQHF
NA TRBJ2-2 TRBV11-1 NA TGTGCCAGCAGCTTAGGGCAGGGTATGAGCACCGGGGAGCTGTTTTTT CASSLGQGMSTGELFF
NA TRBJ2-3 TRBV4-1 NA TGCGCCAGCAGCCAAGGGGTGGGGCCAAATACGCAGTATTTT CASSQGVGPNTQYF
medium-sized TRBJ1-5 TRBV28 NA TGTGCCAGCAGTTTAAAGCTTCCCGGTCAGCCCCAGCATTTT CASSLKLPGQPQHF
NA TRBJ2-3 TRBV5-1 TRBD2 TGCGCCAGCAGCGACGGCGGGAGCTTAAGCACAGATACGCAGTATTTT CASSDGGSLSTDTQYF
NA TRBJ1-1 TRBV29-1 NA TGCAGCGTTAGAGAAGGGAACACTGAAGCTTTCTTT CSVREGNTEAFF
NA TRBJ2-1 TRBV9 NA TGTGCCAGCAGCGTAGACGGGAAGGGCTACAATGAGCAGTTCTTC CASSVDGKGYNEQFF